This entry features one T cell receptor (beta chain) sequence. No antigen is known for it. V was trimmed by 2 bases and J by 4 bases, leaving 14 bases between them. CDR1 is SGHNT, CDR2 YYREEE, per germline (reference sequence). CDR3 size: 15 residues. The data originate from a study of T cell repertoires in cytomegalovirus infection. Study-wide results and limits: Ex vivo, HLA-C-restricted CMV-specific TCR beta clonotypes prevailed over the rest of the response.

TCRdb itself ran the reads through MiXCR, one entry per CDR3 protein. The sample contains 150,000 to 200,000 distinct CDR3 sequences, roughly a fifth of which appear only once. The source of this sequence is a human donor in good health (CMV status not recorded). Some clones in this sample may be carry-over from other donors' samples. Sequenced input: PBMCs. The V gene is TRBV5-4, the J gene TRBJ2-3; D might be TRBD1 or TRBD2, each matching 5 bases. In DNA form, the CDR3 reads TGTGCCAGCAGCTTAGGTTCCGGGACGGCAGATACGCAGTATTTT. It encodes CASSLGSGTADTQYF.